These T cell receptor beta chains were read from a single sample in a study of T cell responses to AZD1222 COVID-19 vaccine. Some clones are missing from TCRdb's copy, which holds only in-frame ones; the method was immunoSEQ multiplex PCR. This sample has 150,000 to 250,000 clones, with roughly 92% found just once. The sample was peripheral blood, taken 28 days after the second AZD1222 dose. The receptors stem from an adult who received the AZD1222 COVID-19 vaccine. CDR3s include the opening cysteine and the closing phenylalanine or tryptophan. The D gene is left open where the match is weak. Clone size, where shown, is once, few, many, or a class for clones that have expanded.

v_call	cdr3_length	d_call	clone_size	j_call	cdr3_nt	cdr3_aa
TRBV28	15	TRBD1	NA	TRBJ1-2	TGTGCCAGCAGGCGATTCGGACAGGCTCCCTATGGCTACACCTTC	CASRRFGQAPYGYTF
TRBV5-5	15	NA	NA	TRBJ1-4	TGTGCCAGCAGCCCGGGGGGGGCGACTAATGAAAAACTGTTTTTT	CASSPGGATNEKLFF
TRBV7-9	14	NA	NA	TRBJ1-2	TGTGCCAGCAGCTTAGCGACGGCTAACTATGGCTACACCTTC	CASSLATANYGYTF
TRBV7-2	14	NA	once	TRBJ1-2	TGTGCCAGCAGCTTGGGGGGGGCCAACTATGGCTACACCTTC	CASSLGGANYGYTF
TRBV7-9	14	NA	few	TRBJ1-2	TGTGCCAGCAGCTTGGCAGGATCTCTCTATGGCTACACCTTC	CASSLAGSLYGYTF
TRBV5-5	14	NA	NA	TRBJ1-1	TGTGCCAGCAGCTTCCAGGGCAGAGTCACTGAAGCTTTCTTT	CASSFQGRVTEAFF
TRBV6-5	16	NA	NA	TRBJ1-3	TGTGCCAGCAGTTACTCCGGAGGGGGCTCTGGAAACACCATATATTTT	CASSYSGGGSGNTIYF
TRBV5-1	14	NA	NA	TRBJ2-5	TGCGCCAGCAGCCTCCTGGAGGGGCTGGAGACCCAGTACTTC	CASSLLEGLETQYF
TRBV7-8	17	TRBD1	NA	TRBJ2-4	TGTGCCAGCAGCTTAACTGGGACAGGGGATCCCAAAAACATTCAGTACTTC	CASSLTGTGDPKNIQYF
TRBV5-4	12	NA	NA	TRBJ2-7	TGTGCCAGCAGCCGCGACAAGTACGAGCAGTACTTC	CASSRDKYEQYF
TRBV11-2	14	TRBD1	NA	TRBJ2-5	TGTGCCAGCAGCTGGCAGGGGGCTCGGGAGACCCAGTACTTC	CASSWQGARETQYF
TRBV25-1	13	TRBD1	few	TRBJ2-2	TGTGCCAGCAACAACAGGGGCACCGGGGAGCTGTTTTTT	CASNNRGTGELFF
TRBV5-5	14	NA	NA	TRBJ1-4	TGTGCCAGCACCTTGTCGATGTTGTATGAAAAACTGTTTTTT	CASTLSMLYEKLFF
TRBV10-3	14	TRBD2	NA	TRBJ2-1	TGTGCCATCAGTCAAGCGGGGGGGCTCGATGAGCAGTTCTTC	CAISQAGGLDEQFF
TRBV30	16	NA	NA	TRBJ2-1	TGTGCCTGGAGGAGACAGGCAGTTAGGTCGTACAATGAGCAGTTCTTC	CAWRRQAVRSYNEQFF
TRBV29-1	14	NA	NA	TRBJ2-7	TGCAGCGGGGCACAGGGAAGGGGGGCCTACGAGCAGTACTTC	CSGAQGRGAYEQYF
TRBV29-1	11	TRBD1	NA	TRBJ2-7	TGCAGCGTGACAGGGATCTACGAGCAGTACTTC	CSVTGIYEQYF
TRBV7-6	16	TRBD1	NA	TRBJ1-3	TGTGCCAGCAGCTCCCGACAGGGGCTCCCTGGAAACACCATATATTTT	CASSSRQGLPGNTIYF
TRBV7-9	12	NA	NA	TRBJ1-6	TGTGCCAGCAGCCCGACGTATTCACCCCTCCACTTT	CASSPTYSPLHF
TRBV9	15	NA	NA	TRBJ1-3	TGTGCCAGCAGCGCTACTACAGTCACTGGAAACACCATATATTTT	CASSATTVTGNTIYF
TRBV6-2/TRBV6-3	12	NA	NA	TRBJ1-5	TGTGCCAGCAGTCGCTTGAATCAGCCCCAGCATTTT	CASSRLNQPQHF
TRBV6-6	14	NA	once	TRBJ1-2	TGTGCCAGCAGTACGCCCGACGGGGGATATGGCTACACCTTC	CASSTPDGGYGYTF
TRBV6-5	14	NA	NA	TRBJ1-5	TGTGCCACTTCTTGGGGCAAAAGCAATCAGCCCCAGCATTTT	CATSWGKSNQPQHF
TRBV18	14	NA	NA	TRBJ1-1	TGTGCCAGCTCCGCGTTGGTGATCTTCACTGAAGCTTTCTTT	CASSALVIFTEAFF
TRBV6-5	10	NA	NA	TRBJ1-1	TGTGCCAGCCCTAACACTGAAGCTTTCTTT	CASPNTEAFF
TRBV6-5	13	NA	NA	TRBJ1-2	TGTGCCAGCAGCTGGACGGTCGGGAGCGCCTACACCTTC	CASSWTVGSAYTF
TRBV6-5	14	TRBD2	once	TRBJ2-1	TGTGCCAGCAGTCTAGCGGGGAGGGTGGATGAGCAGTTCTTC	CASSLAGRVDEQFF
TRBV10-3	14	TRBD1	NA	TRBJ1-6	TGTGCCATCAGTAGCCAACAGGGGGTAGGGCCCCTCCACTTT	CAISSQQGVGPLHF